This TCR beta chain appears in the sequencing data of a study of CD8 T cells in ankylosing spondylitis. Study observations and caveats: The authors reported significant enrichment of disease-linked clones in matched ankylosing spondylitis synovial fluid. Seemingly distinctive of ankylosing spondylitis blood was a TCR beta motif formed by eight highly homologous variants.

Worth noting for this clonotype: The antigen remains undetermined.

A quantitative 5'-RACE method, one with molecular barcodes, was used to make TCR beta libraries. Each CDR3 protein is one row after TCRdb ran MiXCR on the 5' RACE reads. The sample lists around 440,000 distinct CDR3 sequences, roughly a sixth occurring once. The receptor's source is a male donor with ankylosing spondylitis. What was sequenced was blood, either unsorted or a sorted T cell fraction (not recorded which).

The CDR3 sequence: CSARRDAGQETQYF. The CDR3 bases are TGCAGTGCTAGGAGGGACGCGGGGCAAGAGACCCAGTACTTC. This chain uses TRBV20-1 with TRBJ2-5; a weak D match, TRBD2 (6 bases). Germline values: CDR1 DFQATT, CDR2 SNEGSKA (reference sequence). The CDR3 has 14 amino acids. V gave up 3 bases and J gave up 2 bases, with 13 bases separating them.